Shown below are 19 T cell receptor beta chains from a single sample sequenced in a study of blood T cell repertoires in COVID-19. Here immunoSEQ multiplex PCR was the method, and the copy in TCRdb shows in-frame clones only, minus some. This table has 250,000 to 300,000 clones, roughly 93% appearing once. The sample was PBMCs or T cells enriched from blood (not recorded which). All receptors come from a woman aged 40 to 50 with acute COVID-19.

This chain links TRBV7-6 with TRBJ1-4, with D possibly matching TRBD1 (6 bases). V lost 1 base, J lost 7 bases, and 13 bases lay in between. The CDR3 consists of 15 residues. Germline V gene sequence: CDR1 SGHVS, CDR2 FNYEAQ. Written as DNA, the CDR3 is TGTGCCAGCAGCTTAGGCGGGGGGGCTGGTGAAAAACTGTTTTTT. This sequence encodes CASSLGGGAGEKLFF.

This rearrangement joins TRBV28 to TRBJ1-3; TRBD1 agrees at 7 bases. CDR3 length: 15 residues. With V trimmed by 3 bases and J by 3 bases, 5 bases remained unmatched. The germline V gene has CDR1 MDHEN and CDR2 SYDVKM. CDR3 bases: TGTGCCAGCAGTTTGGCAGGGGGATTTGGAAACACCATATATTTT. Amino acid sequence: CASSLAGGFGNTIYF.

The gene calls are TRBV28 and TRBJ1-4; D unclear. The CDR3 is made up of 15 amino acids. Between the trimmed V and J ends, which lost 2 bases and 5 bases, there was a span of 12 bases. CDR1 and CDR2 (germline): MDHEN, SYDVKM. The CDR3 reads CASSLRGLINEKLFF. Written as DNA, the CDR3 is TGTGCCAGCAGTTTACGGGGTCTAATAAATGAAAAACTGTTTTTT.

This clone was seen just once. The chain joins TRBV7-9 to TRBJ2-3, with TRBD2 identical over 16 bases. The CDR3 extends over 17 amino acids. The V and J ends lost 3 bases and 2 bases, in that order; junction bases with no gene match: 2. Germline loops: CDR1 SEHNR, CDR2 FQNEAQ (reference sequence). The CDR3, as DNA: TGTGCCAGCAGCTTGGGACTAGCGGGGGGGGCCACAGATACGCAGTATTTT. This gives the protein CASSLGLAGGATDTQYF. The full variable domain, with the rest looked up from reference TRBV7-9 and TRBJ2-3, is DTGVSQNPRHKITKRGQNVTFRCDPISEHNRLYWYRQTLGQGPEFLTYFQNEAQLEKSRLLSDRFSAERPKGSFSTLEIQRTEQGDSAMYLCASSLGLAGGATDTQYFGPGTRLTVL.

This clone was observed a few times. J is TRBJ1-2 and V is TRBV4-1; D is uncertain. CDR3 length equals 11 residues. Trimming stripped 6 bases from V and 2 bases from J, with 4 bases between. The V gene's germline CDR1 is MGHRA and CDR2 YSYEKL. The CDR3 reads CASRANYGYTF. In DNA, the CDR3 is TGCGCCAGCAGGGCCAACTATGGCTACACCTTC.

The V and J genes are TRBV5-6 and TRBJ2-5, with TRBD2 matching over 7 bases. CDR1 is SGHDT, CDR2 YYEEEE, per germline. Trimming cost V 1 base and J 3 bases; bases outside gene matches: 3. The CDR3 is 14 residues long. DNA for the CDR3: TGTGCCAGCAGCTTGTGGACTAGAGAAGAGACCCAGTACTTC. This gives the protein CASSLWTREETQYF. The variable domain in full, with the rest retrieved from reference TRBV5-6 and TRBJ2-5, is DAGVTQSPTHLIKTRGQQVTLRCSPKSGHDTVSWYQQALGQGPQFIFQYYEEEERQRGNFPDRFSGHQFPNYSSELNVNALLLGDSALYLCASSLWTREETQYFGPGTRLLVL.

A single count supports this clone. The chain recombines TRBV30 with TRBJ1-1, with no clear D. Trimming cost V 3 bases and J 9 bases, with 20 bases left between them. Germline V lookup: CDR1 GTSNPN, CDR2 SVGIG (reference sequence). The CDR3 is made up of 14 amino acids. This CDR3 reads CAWSDSGGITKAFF. In nucleotides, the CDR3 is TGTGCCTGGAGCGACTCCGGCGGAATAACAAAAGCTTTCTTT.

This clone has just one count. This CDR3 reads CASSLGAGNSPLHF. CDR3 nucleotides: TGTGCCAGCAGCTTAGGGGCTGGAAATTCACCCCTCCACTTT. The gene calls are TRBV7-6 and TRBJ1-6; D not resolved. CDR1 is SGHVS and CDR2 is FNYEAQ in the germline V gene. Between the trimmed V and J ends, which lost 1 base and 7 bases, there was a span of 8 bases. This CDR3 has 14 residues.

This rearrangement joins TRBV19 to TRBJ1-4, with a tentative D call TRBD1 (5 bases). This CDR3 is 13 amino acids long. Between the trimmed V and J ends, which lost 5 bases and 7 bases, there was a span of 11 bases. Germline assignment: CDR1 LNHDA and CDR2 SQIVND (reference sequence). CDR3 DNA sequence: TGTGCCAGTAGTTCCAGTAGGGGTGAAAAACTGTTTTTT. Translated: CASSSSRGEKLFF.

CDR3 in amino acids: CASSPLTPNEQFF. CDR3 DNA: TGTGCCAGCAGCCCCCTAACGCCCAATGAGCAGTTCTTC. This rearrangement joins TRBV4-2 to TRBJ2-1; unclear D gene. Germline V gene sequence: CDR1 LGHNA, CDR2 YNFKEQ. Deletions cut 4 bases from V and 6 bases from J, with 10 bases between. The CDR3 has 13 residues.

This clone was picked up a small number of times. This chain uses TRBV5-1 with TRBJ1-4; TRBD1 matches 7 bases. CDR3 length: 14 residues. V shed 7 bases and J 4 bases; nucleotides not matched to a gene: 7. The V gene's germline CDR1 is SGHRS and CDR2 YFSETQ. The CDR3 spells CASGIGQVNEKLFF. In DNA form, the CDR3 reads TGCGCCAGCGGAATCGGACAGGTTAATGAAAAACTGTTTTTT.

V and J are TRBV5-5 and TRBJ1-1; TRBD1 aligns across 7 bases. V shed 2 bases and J 4 bases; nucleotides not matched to a gene: 11. The CDR3 loop spans 16 amino acids. Germline lookup yields CDR1 SGHKS and CDR2 YYEKEE (reference sequence). CDR3 in amino acids: CASSFTGVRGRTEAFF. The CDR3, as DNA: TGTGCCAGCAGCTTCACAGGGGTAAGGGGGCGCACTGAAGCTTTCTTT.

The chain carries TRBV30 and TRBJ1-4; D unclear. Between the trimmed V and J ends, which lost 0 bases and 8 bases, there was a span of 10 bases. The germline gives CDR1 GTSNPN, CDR2 SVGIG (reference sequence). This CDR3 region has 13 residues. The CDR3 is CAWSVAPGEKLFF. The CDR3 nucleotides are TGTGCCTGGAGTGTAGCGCCTGGGGAAAAACTGTTTTTT. Combining the CDR3 with reference TRBV30 and TRBJ1-4 gives the whole variable domain SQTIHQWPATLVQPVGSPLSLECTVEGTSNPNLYWYRQAAGRGLQLLFYSVGIGQISSEVPQNLSASRPQDRQFILSSKKLLLSDSGFYLCAWSVAPGEKLFFGSGTQLSVL.

This chain joins TRBV7-6 and TRBJ1-3; D is undetermined. Germline-derived CDR1 and CDR2 are SGHVS and FNYEAQ. The CDR3 covers 17 residues. The V gene lost 2 bases and the J gene lost 2 bases, with 16 bases spanning the gap. CDR3 residues: CASSLKAPTVTGNTIYF. The CDR3 nucleotides read TGTGCCAGCAGCTTAAAGGCCCCTACAGTGACTGGAAACACCATATATTTT.

This sequence joins TRBV29-1 and TRBJ2-1; 14 bases fit TRBD2. Trimming removed 6 bases from V and 3 bases from J; junction bases left unmatched: 10. The CDR3 runs 17 residues. Germline-derived CDR1 and CDR2 are SQVTM and ANQGSEA. DNA of the CDR3: TGCAGCGTCGCAAGCAGACTAGCGGGAGGGGTCTACAATGAGCAGTTCTTC. Protein product: CSVASRLAGGVYNEQFF.

As DNA, the CDR3 is TGTGCCAGCAGCGTTGGAGGGGAACATGGCTACACCTTC. Translated: CASSVGGEHGYTF. The chain has TRBV9 and TRBJ1-2; maybe TRBD1 (5 bases). The CDR3 spans 13 residues. Germline loops: CDR1 SGDLS, CDR2 YYNGEE. V was shortened by 2 bases and J by 6 bases, with 11 bases between the two germline ends.

This chain uses TRBV7-6 with TRBJ2-3; no clear D gene. The V gene lost 5 bases and the J gene lost 2 bases, with 14 bases spanning the gap. This CDR3 has 15 amino acids. Germline CDR1 and CDR2: SGHVS and FNYEAQ. CDR3 in amino acids: CASSEYRHNTDTQYF. The CDR3 DNA sequence: TGTGCCAGCAGCGAGTATAGACACAACACAGATACGCAGTATTTT.

The gene calls are TRBV6-5 and TRBJ1-1, with a weak D call TRBD1 (5 bases). Germline CDR1 MNHEY, CDR2 SVGAGI. The CDR3 consists of 13 residues. The V end was cut by 7 bases, the J end by 0 bases, with 9 bases between. CDR3 sequence reads: CASIGGMNTEAFF. CDR3 bases: TGTGCCAGCATCGGGGGAATGAACACTGAAGCTTTCTTT.

The chain has TRBV19 and TRBJ1-2; 7 positions match TRBD1. There are 14 residues in the CDR3. Germline trimming cut 6 bases from V and 2 bases from J; bases unmatched to any gene: 6. CDR1 and CDR2 from the germline V gene are LNHDA and SQIVND (reference sequence). The DNA for the CDR3 is TGTGCCAGTAGCCGACAGGGTACGAACTATGGCTACACCTTC. Protein product: CASSRQGTNYGYTF.